This entry describes one TCR beta chain. Its target is not known. The source of the sample is a study of graft-versus-host responses after intestinal transplantation. V was pared by 5 bases and J by 6 bases, with 5 bases of the junction left unmatched. This CDR3 contains 14 residues. CDR1 is MDHEN, CDR2 SYDVKM, per germline. Study-wide results and limits: GvH clones surfaced in recipient marrow, some emerging earlier in ileum or blood.

The assay was immunoSEQ multiplex PCR, and TCRdb's table has in-frame clones only and misses some. Of fewer than 50,000 clones listed, roughly 90% are singletons. Sample: PBMCs, taken 524 days after transplant. The J gene is TRBJ1-5, the V gene TRBV28, with 9 bases lining up with TRBD1. This clonotype was obtained from a human patient who received an intestinal transplant, so some T cells may come from the graft donor. Here the CDR3 reads CASSQQGAGQPQHF. The CDR3 DNA sequence: TGTGCCAGCAGTCAACAGGGGGCGGGTCAGCCCCAGCATTTT.